These 17 T cell receptor beta chains were all obtained from the same sample, sequenced in a study of cytomegalovirus exposure and HLA in healthy donors (dated by TCRdb to about 2017). The library was built by means of the immunoSEQ multiplex PCR assay. What TCRdb holds here is the immuneACCESS table cut down to in-frame rearrangements. Part of the clones is not present; checked against another copy, under half of the missing clones reflect an unresolved V gene, and the others are unexplained. The sample includes some 150,000 clones, with 88% observed a single time. The top ten clonotypes cover 2.5% to 3% of the sample. Sequenced input: PBMCs. The receptors here all came from a man aged 18 to 29 in good health and CMV-seronegative.

The genes are TRBV11-3 and TRBJ2-7; 9 nucleotides line up with TRBD1. The CDR3 contains 14 residues. Germline assignment: CDR1 SGHNT and CDR2 YENEEA. The J segment lost 9 bases and the V segment lost 0 bases, leaving 6 bases of the junction unmatched. The CDR3 sequence is CASSLDGQGNRQYF. The CDR3 nucleotides read TGTGCCAGCAGCTTAGACGGACAGGGGAACAGGCAGTACTTC. The full variable domain, rest sourced from reference TRBV11-3 and TRBJ2-7, is EAGVVQSPRYKIIEKKQPVAFWCNPISGHNTLYWYLQNLGQGPELLIRYENEEAVDDSQLPKDRFSAERLKGVDSTLKIQPAELGDSAVYLCASSLDGQGNRQYFGPGTRLTVT.

This clone was picked up a small number of times. This sequence joins TRBV10-3 and TRBJ1-1; 7 bases align to TRBD1. Per the germline V gene, CDR1 is ENHRY and CDR2 is SYGVKD. CDR3 length equals 17 residues. The trim removed 0 bases at V and 0 bases at J, leaving 7 bases unmatched. The DNA of the CDR3 is TGTGCCATCAGTGAGTCGACAGGGATACTCATGAACACTGAAGCTTTCTTT. It is translated as CAISESTGILMNTEAFF.

The CDR3 loop reads CASSLIQGMDEQYF. The CDR3 coding sequence is TGTGCCAGCAGCTTAATTCAGGGGATGGACGAGCAGTACTTC. The J gene is TRBJ2-7, the V gene TRBV7-9; maybe TRBD1 (6 bases). The CDR3 totals 14 residues. V was pared by 2 bases and J by 5 bases, with 13 bases between. The germline CDR1 and CDR2 sequences are SEHNR and FQNEAQ (reference sequence).

The V and J genes are TRBV29-1 and TRBJ1-2; a possible D gene is TRBD1 (6 bases). V dropped 5 bases and J dropped 3 bases, with 13 bases sitting between them. Germline CDR1 reads SQVTM; CDR2 reads ANQGSEA. The CDR3 is made up of 13 amino acids. CDR3 in amino acids: CSVNRETDYGYTF. As DNA, the CDR3 is TGCAGCGTTAACAGGGAGACGGACTATGGCTACACCTTC.

DNA for the CDR3: TGTGCCAGCAGTTACTCGGACTCAACCTACGAGCAGTACTTC. Translated: CASSYSDSTYEQYF. The chain joins TRBV6-5 to TRBJ2-7; the D gene is possibly TRBD2 (5 bases). The CDR3 is 14 residues long. Trimming removed 0 bases from V and 2 bases from J, with 8 bases in between. Germline assignment: CDR1 MNHEY and CDR2 SVGAGI.

V usage is TRBV21-1 and J usage is TRBJ2-1; the DNA was not used to check the table's D call, TRBD2. TRBV21-1 is deemed a pseudogene. The CDR3 consists of 20 residues. The CDR3 loop is CASSNQESGLAYSSYNEQFF. DNA of the CDR3: TGTGCCAGCAGCAATCAGGAGTCGGGACTAGCGTACAGCTCCTACAATGAGCAGTTCTTC.

This clone was counted a single time. The chain is built from TRBV28 and TRBJ1-5; TRBD1 matches at 7 bases. The CDR3 spans 15 residues. Germline V gives CDR1 MDHEN, CDR2 SYDVKM. The V gene end was trimmed by 6 bases and the J gene end by 7 bases; junction bases not matched to a gene: 12. This chain's CDR3 is CASRQTGPFGQPQHF. The CDR3 nucleotides read TGTGCCAGCAGGCAGACAGGGCCTTTTGGGCAGCCCCAGCATTTT.

CDR3 sequence reads: CASSLGRKTGDTQYF. CDR3 bases: TGTGCCAGCAGCTTAGGGCGGAAGACGGGAGATACGCAGTATTTT. The chain links TRBV7-9 to TRBJ2-3; no definite D call. Germline assignment: CDR1 SEHNR and CDR2 FQNEAQ (reference sequence). Between the trimmed V and J ends, which lost 1 base and 5 bases, there was a span of 13 bases. The CDR3 is 15 amino acids.

V gene TRBV5-4 combines with J gene TRBJ2-7, with TRBD2 matching 7 bases. The CDR3 contains 15 residues. With 0 bases clipped from V and 3 bases from J, the junction kept 6 bases outside the gene matches. Germline V gives CDR1 SGHNT, CDR2 YYREEE (reference sequence). The CDR3 DNA is TGTGCCAGCAGCTTGGGAGTCGGCGGGAGCTACGAGCAGTACTTC. The encoded protein is CASSLGVGGSYEQYF.

J is TRBJ2-2 and V is TRBV13; a weak D match, TRBD1 (6 bases). This CDR3 is 15 amino acids long. Deletions cut 5 bases from V and 2 bases from J, with 12 bases between. Germline V lookup: CDR1 PRHDT, CDR2 FYEKMQ (reference sequence). In DNA form, the CDR3 reads TGTGCCAGCAGCCAGTACAGGGTTAACACCGGGGAGCTGTTTTTT. Protein sequence: CASSQYRVNTGELFF.

J is TRBJ2-4 and V is TRBV7-2; 7 bases are shared with TRBD2. Losses at the gene ends were 5 bases for V and 0 bases for J; bases not matched to a gene: 7. The length of the CDR3 is 16 residues. CDR1 SGHTA and CDR2 FQGNSA come from the germline V gene. CDR3 DNA: TGTGCCAGCAGCCCTGCACTAGCGCTAGCCAAAAACATTCAGTACTTC. Its translation: CASSPALALAKNIQYF.

V usage is TRBV7-9 and J usage is TRBJ2-2; D unclear. The CDR3 contains 12 residues. The V end was cut by 6 bases, the J end by 3 bases, with 5 bases between. Germline V gene data show CDR1 as SEHNR and CDR2 as FQNEAQ (reference sequence). The CDR3 is CASSRDTGELFF. CDR3 coding DNA: TGTGCCAGCAGTCGGGACACCGGGGAGCTGTTTTTT. The full variable domain, rest sourced from reference TRBV7-9 and TRBJ2-2, is DTGVSQNPRHKITKRGQNVTFRCDPISEHNRLYWYRQTLGQGPEFLTYFQNEAQLEKSRLLSDRFSAERPKGSFSTLEIQRTEQGDSAMYLCASSRDTGELFFGEGSRLTVL.

The genes are TRBV4-1 and TRBJ2-1, with D tentatively TRBD1 (5 bases). Germline V CDR1 and CDR2: MGHRA, YSYEKL. The CDR3 contains 18 residues. V was trimmed by 1 base and J by 2 bases, leaving 18 bases between them. The CDR3 spells CASSQVLRQGITYNEQFF. CDR3 in DNA: TGCGCCAGCAGCCAAGTCCTTCGGCAGGGTATAACCTACAATGAGCAGTTCTTC.

This clone was seen more than once but under ten times. The chain is built from TRBV5-4 and TRBJ2-7; D remains unclear. Per the germline V gene, CDR1 is SGHNT and CDR2 is YYREEE (reference sequence). The CDR3 consists of 11 residues. The V gene lost 2 bases and the J gene lost 6 bases, with 6 bases spanning the gap. The CDR3 nucleotides are TGTGCCAGCAGCTTTGGCATCGAGCAGTACTTC. It encodes CASSFGIEQYF.

J is TRBJ2-7 and V is TRBV19, with TRBD1 matching 8 bases. V lost 4 bases and J lost 4; bases outside the gene matches: 6. Germline V gene data show CDR1 as LNHDA and CDR2 as SQIVND (reference sequence). This CDR3 is 14 amino acids long. The CDR3, as DNA: TGTGCCAGTAGTACCGGGCAGGGGGCTTACGAGCAGTACTTC. Translating it yields CASSTGQGAYEQYF.

The chain is built from TRBV10-3 and TRBJ2-2; D is possibly TRBD2 (6 bases). Germline V CDR1 and CDR2: ENHRY, SYGVKD. Trimming removed 3 bases from V and 6 bases from J, with 14 bases in between. The CDR3 covers 15 residues. The CDR3 protein is CAISEPRLVSGELFF. The CDR3 nucleotides read TGTGCCATCAGTGAACCCCGACTAGTTTCCGGGGAGCTGTTTTTT.

The J gene is TRBJ1-2, the V gene TRBV5-4, with D maybe TRBD1 (6 bases). The CDR3 length is 13 residues. Germline V gene data show CDR1 as SGHNT and CDR2 as YYREEE (reference sequence). V dropped 8 bases and J dropped 6 bases, with 17 bases sitting between them. The CDR3 nucleotides read TGTGCCAGTGCCTCGGGGGGCGGTGATGGCTACACCTTC. This sequence encodes CASASGGGDGYTF.